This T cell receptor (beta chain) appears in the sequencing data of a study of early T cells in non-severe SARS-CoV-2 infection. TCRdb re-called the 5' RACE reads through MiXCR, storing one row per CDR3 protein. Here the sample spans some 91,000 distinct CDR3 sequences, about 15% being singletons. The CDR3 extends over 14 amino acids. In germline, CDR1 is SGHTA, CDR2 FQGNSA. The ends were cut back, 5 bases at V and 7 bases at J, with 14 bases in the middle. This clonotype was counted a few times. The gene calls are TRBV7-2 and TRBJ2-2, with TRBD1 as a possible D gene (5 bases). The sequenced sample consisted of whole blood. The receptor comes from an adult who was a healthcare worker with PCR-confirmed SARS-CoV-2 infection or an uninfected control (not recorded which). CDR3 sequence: CASSANQGFGELFF. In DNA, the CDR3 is TGTGCCAGCAGCGCGAACCAGGGCTTCGGGGAGCTGTTTTTT. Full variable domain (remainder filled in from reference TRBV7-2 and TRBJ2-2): GAGVSQSPSNKVTEKGKDVELRCDPISGHTALYWYRQSLGQGLEFLIYFQGNSAPDKSGLPSDRFSAERTGGSVSTLTIQRTQQEDSAVYLCASSANQGFGELFFGEGSRLTVL.